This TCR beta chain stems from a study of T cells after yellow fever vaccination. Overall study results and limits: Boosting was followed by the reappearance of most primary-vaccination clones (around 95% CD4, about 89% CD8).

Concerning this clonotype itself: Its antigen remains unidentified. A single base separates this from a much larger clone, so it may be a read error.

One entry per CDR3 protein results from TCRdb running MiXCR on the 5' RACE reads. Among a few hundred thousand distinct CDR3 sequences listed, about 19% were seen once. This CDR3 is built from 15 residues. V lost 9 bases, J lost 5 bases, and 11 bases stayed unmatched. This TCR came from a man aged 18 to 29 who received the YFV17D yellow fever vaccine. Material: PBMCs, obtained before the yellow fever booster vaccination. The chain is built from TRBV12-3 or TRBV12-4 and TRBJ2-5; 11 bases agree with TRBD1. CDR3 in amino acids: CARSPLGTGGETQYF. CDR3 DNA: TGTGCCAGAAGTCCCCTCGGGACAGGGGGGGAGACCCAGTACTTC.